This T cell receptor (beta chain) was identified during a study of blood T cells in healthy people across ages. Per individual sample, total RNA of at least 5.5 micrograms was extracted. With regard to this clonotype: Antigen unknown.

Trimming took off 6 bases at V and 4 bases at J, with 18 bases between the two ends. Germline V lookup: CDR1 SGHRS, CDR2 YFSETQ. The CDR3 loop spans 15 amino acids. Study-level points and caveats: In older individuals, TCR beta diversity per million T cells was lower, falling roughly linearly with age. Both naive CD4+ cell counts and diversity were greater in long-lived donors than in aged donors.

Next came a second PCR, run for about 7 to 11 cycles, which used a sample-barcoded 5' primer along with a J-beta primer mix. The study obtained at least 2.5 million CDR3-containing paired-end reads from every sample. One entry per CDR3 protein, called by TCRdb with MiXCR from the 5' RACE reads. The repertoire holds roughly 680,000 distinct CDR3 sequences, about 51% seen once, with around an eighth in the top ten. Sequencing was performed on blood. The V and J genes are TRBV5-1 and TRBJ2-3, with D tentatively TRBD2 (7 bases). The sequence was collected from an elderly woman in good health. The CDR3 DNA sequence: TGCGCCAGCAACCTACGGGGGGCGACCGCAGATACGCAGTATTTT. Translated, it gives CASNLRGATADTQYF. Drawing the rest from reference TRBV5-1 and TRBJ2-3, the complete variable domain is KAGVTQTPRYLIKTRGQQVTLSCSPISGHRSVSWYQQTPGQGLQFLFEYFSETQRNKGNFPGRFSGRQFSNSRSEMNVSTLELGDSALYLCASNLRGATADTQYFGPGTRLTVL.